The text below deals with one TCR beta chain. Regarding treatment: preoperative locoregional IRX-2 cytokine immunotherapy. These data belong to a study of preoperative IRX-2 immunotherapy in early breast cancer. Repertoires were generated with immunoSEQ multiplex PCR, while TCRdb's copy carries only in-frame clones and drops some. Found here are a few thousand clones, approximately 79% of them singletons; the top ten hold approximately 15%. V lost 2 bases to trimming and J lost 8 bases; unmatched junction nucleotides: 3. The CDR3 is 13 amino acids. Germline values: CDR1 MNHGY, CDR2 SAAAGT. Sequencing used tumor tissue, obtained after IRX-2 immunotherapy. The sequence derives from a human donor with breast cancer. The rearrangement links TRBV6-8 to TRBJ1-2, with 9 bases aligning to TRBD1. CDR3 DNA sequence: TGTGCCAGCAGTTACGGGACAGGGATAGGCTACACCTTC. This translates into CASSYGTGIGYTF.